This entry is about one TCR beta chain. This sample is drawn from a study of identical twins. Healthy Caucasian donors formed the entire cohort. CDR1 and CDR2 (germline): MDHEN, SYDVKM. The ends were cut back, 5 bases at V and 5 bases at J, with 18 bases in the middle. The CDR3 extends over 15 amino acids. Unique molecular identifiers were present on cDNA, and template switching added a universal primer site. TCRdb reanalysed the 5' RACE reads using MiXCR and keeps one entry per CDR3 protein. The profile shows 210,000 or so distinct CDR3 sequences, around 8.1% of them singletons. These data were also reused for a study on yellow fever vaccine responses in identical twins.

The gene calls are TRBV28 and TRBJ1-1; TRBD1 might be the D (5 bases). Sequenced: memory (CD45RO+) T cells sorted from blood. The sequence derives from a woman aged 18-35 years in good health. The CDR3 bases are TGTGCCAGCAGTCCCCCCGCGCTGGGGGGGACTGAAGCTTTCTTT. Protein sequence: CASSPPALGGTEAFF.